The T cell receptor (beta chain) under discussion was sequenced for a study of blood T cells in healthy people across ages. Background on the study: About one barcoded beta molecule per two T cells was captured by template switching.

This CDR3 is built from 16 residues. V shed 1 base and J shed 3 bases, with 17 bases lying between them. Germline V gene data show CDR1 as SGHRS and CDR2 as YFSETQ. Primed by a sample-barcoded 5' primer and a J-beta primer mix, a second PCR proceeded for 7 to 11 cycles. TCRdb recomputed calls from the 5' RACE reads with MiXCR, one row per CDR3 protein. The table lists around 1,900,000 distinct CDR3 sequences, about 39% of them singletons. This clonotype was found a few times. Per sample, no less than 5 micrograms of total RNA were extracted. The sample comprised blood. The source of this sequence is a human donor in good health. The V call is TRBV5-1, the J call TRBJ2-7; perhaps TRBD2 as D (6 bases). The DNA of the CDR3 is TGCGCCAGCAGCTTGTCGGGGTCCGGGGGATACTACGAGCAGTACTTC. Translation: CASSLSGSGGYYEQYF.